The text below deals with one T cell receptor beta chain. Its specificity is unknown. This same CDR3 is encoded by further DNA sequences in the sample. This entry comes from a study of shared clonotypes between healthy human individuals. Study-wide results and limits: The sole specimen, blood, was sampled, and tissue repertoires likely differ.

CDR1 is MDHEN, CDR2 SYDVKM, per germline. The CDR3 covers 11 residues. The V end was cut by 3 bases, the J end by 4 bases, with 3 bases between. The repertoire was sequenced with immunoSEQ multiplex PCR; TCRdb's copy has only in-frame clones and lacks some. The data contain some 500,000 clones, 70% to 80% of them singletons. The TCR originated in a woman aged 40 to 55 in good health. Some clones in this sample may be carry-over from other donors' samples. The sequencing sample was made of PBMCs. The rearrangement joins TRBV28 to TRBJ1-1; D call uncertain. CDR3 coding DNA: TGTGCCAGCAGTTTTGGCACTGAAGCTTTCTTT. Translated: CASSFGTEAFF.